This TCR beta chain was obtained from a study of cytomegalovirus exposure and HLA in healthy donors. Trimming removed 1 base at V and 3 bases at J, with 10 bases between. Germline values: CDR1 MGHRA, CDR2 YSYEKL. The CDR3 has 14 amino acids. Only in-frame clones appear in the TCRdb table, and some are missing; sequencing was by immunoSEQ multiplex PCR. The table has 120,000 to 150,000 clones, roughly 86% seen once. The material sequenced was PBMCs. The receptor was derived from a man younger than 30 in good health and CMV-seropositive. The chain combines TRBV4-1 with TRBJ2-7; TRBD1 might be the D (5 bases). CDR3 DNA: TGCGCCAGCAGCCAAGCGCCAGGGTTCTACGAGCAGTACTTC. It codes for CASSQAPGFYEQYF.